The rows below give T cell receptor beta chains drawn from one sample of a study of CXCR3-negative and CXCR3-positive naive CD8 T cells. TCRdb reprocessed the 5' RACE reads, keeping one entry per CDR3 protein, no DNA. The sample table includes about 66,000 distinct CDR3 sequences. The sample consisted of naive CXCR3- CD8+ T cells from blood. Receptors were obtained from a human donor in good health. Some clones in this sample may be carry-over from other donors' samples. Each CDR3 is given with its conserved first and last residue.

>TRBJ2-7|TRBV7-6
CASSSMTGRLGEQYF
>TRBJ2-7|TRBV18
CASSPDRDLGLGEQYF
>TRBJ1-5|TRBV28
CASSLTADETQHF
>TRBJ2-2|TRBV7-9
CASSFPTGELFF
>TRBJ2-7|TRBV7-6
CASSWGQVISYEQYF
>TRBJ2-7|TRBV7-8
CASSYFISGTTYEQYF
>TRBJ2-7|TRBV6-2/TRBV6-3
CASSNIRSYEQYF
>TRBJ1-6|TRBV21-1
CASSLRPNSYNSPLHF
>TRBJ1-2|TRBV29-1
CSVEMWDSGYGYTF
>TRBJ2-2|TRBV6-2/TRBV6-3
CASSPWEGSFTGELFF
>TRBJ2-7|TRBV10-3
CAISETGTGGIEQYF
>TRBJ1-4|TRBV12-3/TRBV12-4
CASSLLDEKLSF
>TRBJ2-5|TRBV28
CASSLSAGYETQYF
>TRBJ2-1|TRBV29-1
CSVEGDTEQFF
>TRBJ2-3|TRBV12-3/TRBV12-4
CASSSLDTDTQYF
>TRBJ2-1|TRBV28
CASSLVHPIGVYNEQFF
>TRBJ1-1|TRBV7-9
CASSPPGSRVNTEAFF
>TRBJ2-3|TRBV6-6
CASSYGGSDTQYF
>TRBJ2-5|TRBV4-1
CASSQSLRETQYF
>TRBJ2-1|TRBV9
CASSVDGGGWYNEQFF
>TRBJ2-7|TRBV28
CASSRDRAGYEQYF
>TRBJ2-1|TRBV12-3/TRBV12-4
CASSSGSGVLNEQFF
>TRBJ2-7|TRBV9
CASSVAADSYEQYF